This is a list of T cell receptor beta chains from one sample in a study of post-analysis software for immune sequencing data. TCRdb reprocessed the PCR reads with MiXCR, giving one entry per CDR3 protein. In the table there are roughly 800,000 distinct CDR3 sequences, 46% of which are singletons. The source material was blood. Every receptor here comes from a girl aged 5 to 17 with multiple sclerosis. The CDR3 runs from the conserved cysteine through the conserved F or W. A D gene is named only where the DNA matches it firmly. Only part of the rows carry a size: once, few, many, or a class if the clone is expanded.

TGTGCCACCAGTCCCAGTTGGGGGAACTATGGCTACACCTTC	CATSPSWGNYGYTF	TRBJ1-2	.	TRBV24-1	.
TGCAGCGTTACCGCTAGCGGGACAAGTGATGAGCAGTTCTTC	CSVTASGTSDEQFF	TRBJ2-1	few	TRBV29-1	TRBD2
TGTGCCAGCAGTTACCGGGACAGGGGTGTAACCTACGAGCAGTACTTC	CASSYRDRGVTYEQYF	TRBJ2-7	few	TRBV6-2/TRBV6-3	TRBD1
TGTGCCAGCAGCTCACTCCAGGGTCGGAGCAATCAGCCCCAGCATTTT	CASSSLQGRSNQPQHF	TRBJ1-5	.	TRBV7-8	.
TGTGCCACCAGTGTGAGTACCAATGAGCAGTTCTTC	CATSVSTNEQFF	TRBJ2-1	.	TRBV24-1	.
TGTGCCAGCTCACGCGGGGAGGAGGGGTACGAGCAGTACTTC	CASSRGEEGYEQYF	TRBJ2-7	.	TRBV18	.
TGTGCCAGCAGCCGCAGGGGAAACACTGAAGCTTTCTTT	CASSRRGNTEAFF	TRBJ1-1	.	TRBV7-3	.
TGTGCCAGCAGTTTATTCGGGGCGCGCCAAGAGACCCAGTACTTC	CASSLFGARQETQYF	TRBJ2-5	few	TRBV27	.
TGTGCCAGCAGCTTATCGGGTCCCGCGACTCCCTCCTACGAGCAGTACTTC	CASSLSGPATPSYEQYF	TRBJ2-7	few	TRBV7-9	.
TGCAGCGTTGAGGGCCAGGGGGCGACCGCGGGCAATGAGCAGTTCTTC	CSVEGQGATAGNEQFF	TRBJ2-1	.	TRBV29-1	TRBD1
TGTGCCAGCAGCTTACAGGTCCCTAGAGAGCAGTACTTC	CASSLQVPREQYF	TRBJ2-5	few	TRBV11-3	.
TGTGCCAGCAGTGAAGGATCGGACTGGACCAAGACAGATACGCAGTATTTT	CASSEGSDWTKTDTQYF	TRBJ2-3	.	TRBV2	.
TGTGCCAGCAGCCCTCCGGGGTTAACGGGAGAGAGGTACTTC	CASSPPGLTGERYF	TRBJ2-7	few	TRBV28	.
TGCAGTGCTAGATTCGGGGGCTCTGAGCAGTTCTTC	CSARFGGSEQFF	TRBJ2-1	.	TRBV20-1	.
TGTGCCAGCAGCCCGCAAAACGGCGGGAAACTGTTTTTT	CASSPQNGGKLFF	TRBJ1-4	.	TRBV7-9	.
TGCAGTGCTAGAGATAAAGGGAGCGGGGCCAATGAGCAGTTCTTC	CSARDKGSGANEQFF	TRBJ2-1	.	TRBV20-1	TRBD2
TGTACCAGCAGTCCCCAAATGGGATATTCCTACGAGCAGTACTTC	CTSSPQMGYSYEQYF	TRBJ2-7	.	TRBV12-3/TRBV12-4	.
TGTGCCAGCAGTCATCCAGGGGCGGACGGCTACACCTTC	CASSHPGADGYTF	TRBJ1-2	few	TRBV6-5	.
TGCAGTGCTTCTAACTTCGGGACAGGACCCTATGAGCAGTTCTTC	CSASNFGTGPYEQFF	TRBJ2-1	few	TRBV20-1	TRBD1
TGTGCCAGCAGGGGGGAAACCCCAGGGGGCTCTGGCTACACCTTC	CASRGETPGGSGYTF	TRBJ1-2	.	TRBV3-1	TRBD1
TGTGCCAGCAACCCAACAGGGACTACCACCTACGAGCAGTACTTC	CASNPTGTTTYEQYF	TRBJ2-7	.	TRBV5-5	.
TGCAGTGCTGGACTAGCGGGAGGGGTCTACGAGCAGTACTTC	CSAGLAGGVYEQYF	TRBJ2-7	.	TRBV20-1	TRBD2
TGTGCCAGCAGCTTAGTAGCGTGGGGGTATACAGATACGCAGTATTTT	CASSLVAWGYTDTQYF	TRBJ2-3	.	TRBV7-2	.
TGTGCCAGCAGCTTATCCCCAGGGACCACAGATACGCAGTATTTT	CASSLSPGTTDTQYF	TRBJ2-3	.	TRBV7-8	.
TGTGCCAGCAGCTTGAGTTGGGCCACATCAAACATTCAGTACTTC	CASSLSWATSNIQYF	TRBJ2-4	few	TRBV5-5	.
TGCAGTGCTAGGGCCAAACCCTATGGCTACACCTTC	CSARAKPYGYTF	TRBJ1-2	few	TRBV20-1	.
TGTGCCAGCAGAAAAGTGGGACAGGGGTATGGCTACACCTTC	CASRKVGQGYGYTF	TRBJ1-2	.	TRBV7-2	TRBD1
TGTGCCAGCAGGACAGTCTACAATGAGCAGTTCTTC	CASRTVYNEQFF	TRBJ2-1	few	TRBV25-1	.
TGCGCCAGCAGCCAAGACTGGGGTGTAGGATTCGAGCAGTACTTC	CASSQDWGVGFEQYF	TRBJ2-7	few	TRBV4-1	.
TGCAGTGCTAGAGCCTATGATAGCGGACAAGAGACCCAGTACTTC	CSARAYDSGQETQYF	TRBJ2-5	few	TRBV20-1	.
TGCAGTGCTTACCGGACCGTTTCTAGCTATGGCTACACCTTC	CSAYRTVSSYGYTF	TRBJ1-2	.	TRBV20-1	.
TGTGCCAGCAGTTTTTGGGGTTTAGAGACCCAGTACTTC	CASSFWGLETQYF	TRBJ2-5	.	TRBV28	.
TGTGCCAGCAACGGGGAGCTGTTTTTT	CASNGELFF	TRBJ2-2	.	TRBV6-4	.
TGTGCCAGCAGTTTAGCAGGGGGCGGAGGGACCCAGTACTTC	CASSLAGGGGTQYF	TRBJ2-5	.	TRBV12-3/TRBV12-4	TRBD1
TGCAGCGTTGAAGATCAAGGGGACAGGGGCCAAGAGACCCAGTTCTTC	CSVEDQGDRGQETQFF	TRBJ2-1	.	TRBV29-1	TRBD1
TGCAGTGCTAGACTGACAGGCTATGGCTACACCTTC	CSARLTGYGYTF	TRBJ1-2	once	TRBV20-1	.
TGTGCCATCAGTGGGGATCCAGGGAGGGCGGACAATGAGCAGTTCTTC	CAISGDPGRADNEQFF	TRBJ2-1	few	TRBV10-3	TRBD2
TGCAGTGCTAGACCAGGCGGGAGTTACAATGAGCAGTTCTTC	CSARPGGSYNEQFF	TRBJ2-1	.	TRBV20-1	TRBD2
TGTGCCATCAGTTCAGGGGACACAGATACGCAGTATTTT	CAISSGDTDTQYF	TRBJ2-3	.	TRBV10-3	.
TGTGCCAGTGGGGTTGACAGGGTCGCCGACGAGCAGTACTTC	CASGVDRVADEQYF	TRBJ2-7	few	TRBV7-9	TRBD1
TGTGCCAGCAGCCCTACAGGGGGCAAGGAGACCCAGTACTTC	CASSPTGGKETQYF	TRBJ2-5	few	TRBV3-1	TRBD1
TGTGCCAGCAGTTTGCCGGCAGGCGGAGGGACTAGCCGCCCGTACGAGCAGTACTTC	CASSLPAGGGTSRPYEQYF	TRBJ2-7	.	TRBV28	TRBD2
TGTGCCAGCAGCCCAAACGGGCCAAATGAAAAACTGTTTTTT	CASSPNGPNEKLFF	TRBJ1-4	few	TRBV7-2	.
TGTGCCAGCAGTTACCAAACTAGCGGGGGTACGCAGTATTTT	CASSYQTSGGTQYF	TRBJ2-3	.	TRBV6-5	TRBD2
TGTGCCAGCAGCTTGACTGGGGCAAATAGCAATCAGCCCCAGCATTTT	CASSLTGANSNQPQHF	TRBJ1-5	few	TRBV7-2	.
TGCAGCGTTCACCGACTAGCGGGCAACAATGAGCAGTTCTTC	CSVHRLAGNNEQFF	TRBJ2-1	.	TRBV29-1	TRBD2